Below, one T cell receptor beta chain is given with its context. The antigen remains unidentified. The germline CDR1 and CDR2 sequences are MDHEN and SYDVKM. The CDR3 spans 10 residues. Deletions cut 3 bases from V and 8 bases from J, with 3 bases between. The method was immunoSEQ multiplex PCR; TCRdb's version includes in-frame clones alone and lacks a portion of them. Among about 120,000 clones listed, 80% to 95% were seen once. This sample was taken from a study of OX40 agonist ivuxolimab in advanced cancers. Study in general: Patients assigned to dose escalation were diagnosed with hepatocellular carcinoma, melanoma, renal cell or head and neck cancer.

Overall study findings and caveats: CD4+ and CD8+ blood T cells expanded clonally by week 6 at 0.1 to 3.0 mg/kg.

The source of this sequence is an adult with an advanced solid tumor such as melanoma, head and neck, liver or kidney cancer. The sequenced sample was CD4+ or CD8+ T cells sorted from blood, obtained in a trial of the OX40 agonist ivuxolimab. This chain joins TRBV28 and TRBJ2-3; D uncertain. CDR3 in DNA: TGTGCCAGCAGTTTTACTACGCAGTATTTT. Its translation: CASSFTTQYF.